This passage covers 25 T cell receptor beta chains from one sample sequenced in a study of radiation and T cells in renal cell carcinoma. Here immunoSEQ multiplex PCR was the method, and the copy in TCRdb shows in-frame clones only, minus some. The sample yields about 150,000 clones, about 88% seen once. Time point noted: baseline pretreatment blood. Treatment in this sample: 15 Gy SBRT to primary tumor, nephrectomy 4 weeks later. The sample consisted of blood, taken from a patient whose treatment included radiotherapy and nephrectomy. The source is a woman aged 45-65 years with renal cell carcinoma.

The genes are TRBV19 and TRBJ1-1; D remains unclear. Trimming left V 5 bases short and J 5 bases short, with 15 bases between. Per the germline V gene, CDR1 is LNHDA and CDR2 is SQIVND (reference sequence). The CDR3 has 14 residues. Here the CDR3 reads CASSQRGRETEAFF. The CDR3 DNA reads TGTGCCAGTAGTCAGCGGGGAAGGGAAACTGAAGCTTTCTTT.

The gene calls are TRBV6-1 and TRBJ1-6, with a tentative D call TRBD1 (6 bases). CDR3 length equals 13 residues. CDR1 and CDR2 from the germline V gene are MNHNS and SASEGT. Deletions cut 6 bases from V and 6 bases from J, with 9 bases between. CDR3 nucleotides: TGTGCCAGCAGACAGGGTGGTAATTCACCCCTCCACTTT. Its translation is CASRQGGNSPLHF.

The V call is TRBV19, the J call TRBJ1-2; 7 bases agree with TRBD1. The germline V gene has CDR1 LNHDA and CDR2 SQIVND (reference sequence). CDR3 length: 13 residues. The V segment lost 6 bases and the J segment 4 bases; nucleotides outside the gene matches: 5. The CDR3 protein is CASSQDRVYGYTF. The CDR3, as DNA: TGTGCCAGTAGCCAAGACAGGGTCTATGGCTACACCTTC.

This chain links TRBV29-1 with TRBJ1-5, with 7 bases matching TRBD1. Germline CDR1 reads SQVTM; CDR2 reads ANQGSEA. V shed 6 bases and J 7 bases; nucleotides not matched to a gene: 6. The CDR3 extends over 12 amino acids. Written as DNA, the CDR3 is TGCAGCGTCCGGACAGGAGAACAGCCCCAGCATTTT. It codes for CSVRTGEQPQHF.

CDR3 DNA: TGTGCCAGCAGCCCACAGGATCCCAGGAGCACTGAAGCTTTCTTT. It encodes CASSPQDPRSTEAFF. V is TRBV5-4 and J is TRBJ1-1, with D possibly matching TRBD1 (5 bases). The CDR3 length is 15 residues. V dropped 4 bases and J dropped 4 bases, with 17 bases sitting between them. The V gene's germline CDR1 is SGHNT and CDR2 YYREEE (reference sequence). Filled out from reference TRBV5-4 and TRBJ1-1, the complete variable domain reads ETGVTQSPTHLIKTRGQQVTLRCSSQSGHNTVSWYQQALGQGPQFIFQYYREEENGRGNFPPRFSGLQFPNYSSELNVNALELDDSALYLCASSPQDPRSTEAFFGQGTRLTVV.

The chain carries TRBV6-5 and TRBJ2-3, with 7 bases aligning to TRBD1. Trimming removed 6 bases from V and 4 bases from J; junction bases left unmatched: 7. The CDR3 loop spans 14 amino acids. CDR1 MNHEY and CDR2 SVGAGI come from the germline V gene. The DNA of the CDR3 is TGTGCCAGCAGAACACCTACAGGGGCAGATACGCAGTATTTT. This gives the protein CASRTPTGADTQYF.

Worth noting for this clone: Other DNA sequences in the same sample also yield this CDR3. This CDR3 reads CASSLSYGYTF. CDR3 in DNA: TGTGCCAGCAGCCTGTCCTATGGCTACACCTTC. V gene TRBV5-6 combines with J gene TRBJ1-2; D not certain. The CDR3 sequence is 11 residues long. CDR1 and CDR2 (germline): SGHDT, YYEEEE. Trimming stripped 4 bases from V and 4 bases from J, with 5 bases between.

The genes are TRBV7-9 and TRBJ2-3, with D perhaps given as TRBD1 or TRBD2 (5 bases each). Germline V gene sequence: CDR1 SEHNR, CDR2 FQNEAQ (reference sequence). Trimming cost V 5 bases and J 1 base, with 16 bases left between them. The CDR3 contains 16 residues. CDR3 protein: CASSQLGDPRTDTQYF. The CDR3 coding sequence is TGTGCCAGCAGCCAGTTGGGGGACCCCCGCACAGATACGCAGTATTTT.

CDR3: CASSPRLPNEQFF. Written as DNA, the CDR3 is TGTGCCAGCAGCCCGCGACTACCTAATGAGCAGTTCTTC. The gene calls are TRBV7-9 and TRBJ2-1, with D possibly matching TRBD2 (5 bases). This CDR3 comprises 13 residues. V shed 5 bases and J shed 7 bases, with 12 bases lying between them. Looked up from germline, CDR1 is SEHNR and CDR2 is FQNEAQ (reference sequence).

In its sample, this clone was seen a few times. The V and J genes are TRBV18 and TRBJ1-1; D is perhaps TRBD1 (6 bases). Between the trimmed V and J ends, which lost 9 bases and 2 bases, there was a span of 16 bases. The length of the CDR3 is 14 residues. CDR1 is KGHSH and CDR2 is LQKENI in the germline V gene. DNA of the CDR3: TGTGCCAGTGCTACACAGGGAGGTAACACTGAAGCTTTCTTT. Its translation is CASATQGGNTEAFF.

The chain links TRBV5-1 to TRBJ2-1; no firm D call. The CDR3 is 13 amino acids. The V end lost 6 bases, the J end lost 2 bases, and 9 bases lay between the germline ends. CDR1 is SGHRS and CDR2 is YFSETQ in the germline V gene. CDR3 region: CASTLNPYNEQFF. The CDR3 DNA sequence: TGCGCCAGCACCCTGAACCCCTACAATGAGCAGTTCTTC.

J is TRBJ2-1 and V is TRBV6-1; D unclear. There are 15 residues in the CDR3. V was pared by 5 bases and J by 0 bases, with 11 bases between. Germline values: CDR1 MNHNS, CDR2 SASEGT. This chain's CDR3 is CASSRTESSYNEQFF. The CDR3 coding sequence is TGTGCCAGCAGTCGGACGGAGAGCTCCTACAATGAGCAGTTCTTC.

A word on this clone: At the DNA level, this CDR3 is encoded by other sequences in the same sample as well. V and J are TRBV7-2 and TRBJ2-5; D not certain. This CDR3 comprises 14 residues. Between the trimmed V and J ends, which lost 3 bases and 3 bases, there was a span of 11 bases. Germline V gene data show CDR1 as SGHTA and CDR2 as FQGNSA. The CDR3 loop is CASSLGRAKETQYF. The CDR3 DNA reads TGTGCCAGCAGCTTGGGAAGGGCGAAAGAGACCCAGTACTTC.

The rearrangement joins TRBV23-1 to TRBJ2-7; the D gene is possibly TRBD2 (6 bases). TRBV23-1 is recorded as an ORF, its role being uncertain. The CDR3 has 16 residues. V shed 4 bases and J shed 1 base, with 17 bases lying between them. CDR3 DNA: TGCGCCAGCAGTCGGGGTCGGGGGACCTTTTCCTACGAGCAGTACTTC. Amino acids: CASSRGRGTFSYEQYF.

CDR3 DNA sequence: TGTGCCAGCAGCTCCGGGACAGGGGGCCAGCCCCAGCATTTT. This sequence encodes CASSSGTGGQPQHF. V usage is TRBV7-8 and J usage is TRBJ1-5, with 12 bases lining up with TRBD1. Germline V gene lookup returns CDR1 SGHVS and CDR2 FQNEAQ. The CDR3 totals 14 residues. The junction had 2 bases not matched to a gene; V was cut back by 4 bases and J by 7 bases. Filled out from reference TRBV7-8 and TRBJ1-5, the complete variable domain reads GAGVSQSPRYKVAKRGQDVALRCDPISGHVSLFWYQQALGQGPEFLTYFQNEAQLDKSGLPSDRFFAERPEGSVSTLKIQRTQQEDSAVYLCASSSGTGGQPQHFGDGTRLSIL.

The chain combines TRBV7-8 with TRBJ1-3; D is ambiguous. Deletions cut 1 base from V and 9 bases from J, with 7 bases between. The CDR3 covers 12 residues. Germline assignment: CDR1 SGHVS and CDR2 FQNEAQ. CDR3 residues: CASSLVIGTIYF. The CDR3 DNA is TGTGCCAGCAGCTTAGTTATCGGCACCATATATTTT. The full variable domain, in which reference TRBV7-8 and TRBJ1-3 provide the parts outside the CDR3, is GAGVSQSPRYKVAKRGQDVALRCDPISGHVSLFWYQQALGQGPEFLTYFQNEAQLDKSGLPSDRFFAERPEGSVSTLKIQRTQQEDSAVYLCASSLVIGTIYFGEGSWLTVV.

The rearrangement links TRBV4-3 to TRBJ1-2; no definite D call. The V gene's germline CDR1 is LGHNA and CDR2 YSLEER. This CDR3 spans 16 amino acids. The V end was cut by 1 base, the J end by 6 bases, with 18 bases between. In DNA form, the CDR3 reads TGCGCCAGCAGCCAAGTTGGAGGACTCCTACGGGATGGCTACACCTTC. Translating it yields CASSQVGGLLRDGYTF.

The CDR3 here is CASSFDSNQPQHF. CDR3 nucleotide sequence: TGTGCCAGCAGCTTTGATAGCAATCAGCCCCAGCATTTT. The rearrangement links TRBV5-4 to TRBJ1-5; no reliable D call. CDR3 length equals 13 residues. Germline CDR1 reads SGHNT; CDR2 reads YYREEE (reference sequence). The V gene lost 2 bases and the J gene lost 0 bases, with 3 bases spanning the gap.

The CDR3 nucleotides are TGTGCCAGCAGCACCCCGGGGCTAGCGGGGGTATCTGAGCAGTTCTTC. This encodes CASSTPGLAGVSEQFF. The rearrangement uses TRBV5-6 and TRBJ2-1, with TRBD2 matching over 10 bases. This CDR3 comprises 16 residues. The V segment lost 4 bases and the J segment 9 bases; nucleotides outside the gene matches: 13. Germline lookup yields CDR1 SGHDT and CDR2 YYEEEE.

The chain joins TRBV2 to TRBJ1-2; D may be TRBD1 (5 bases). The germline V and J ends were trimmed by 1 base and 7 bases, with 13 bases remaining between them. This CDR3 has 14 amino acids. Germline values: CDR1 SNHLY, CDR2 FYNNEI. In nucleotides, the CDR3 is TGTGCCAGCAGTGAAGTTGCAGGGCGGCTTGGCTACACCTTC. Translated: CASSEVAGRLGYTF.

The rearrangement uses TRBV7-9 and TRBJ1-6; possible D gene TRBD1, 5 bases. Trimming took 0 bases from V and 0 from J, leaving 9 bases between them. Per the germline V gene, CDR1 is SEHNR and CDR2 is FQNEAQ (reference sequence). The CDR3 covers 17 residues. This CDR3 reads CASSLARASSYNSPLHF. As DNA, the CDR3 is TGTGCCAGCAGCTTAGCCAGGGCGAGCTCCTATAATTCACCCCTCCACTTT. The full variable domain, completed using reference TRBV7-9 and TRBJ1-6, is DTGVSQNPRHKITKRGQNVTFRCDPISEHNRLYWYRQTLGQGPEFLTYFQNEAQLEKSRLLSDRFSAERPKGSFSTLEIQRTEQGDSAMYLCASSLARASSYNSPLHFGNGTRLTVT.

The chain combines TRBV19 with TRBJ1-5, with D maybe TRBD1 (5 bases). CDR1 is LNHDA and CDR2 is SQIVND in the germline V gene (reference sequence). The V end lost 5 bases, the J end lost 11 bases, and 13 bases lay between the germline ends. The CDR3 has 12 residues. In nucleotides, the CDR3 is TGTGCCAGTAGTCCCCCCGGGGGGGCCCAGCATTTT. Translated, it gives CASSPPGGAQHF.

The V gene is TRBV7-9, the J gene TRBJ1-6, with a tentative D call TRBD1 (5 bases). V was shortened by 4 bases and J by 7 bases, with 11 bases between the two germline ends. The CDR3 totals 14 residues. Germline V lookup: CDR1 SEHNR, CDR2 FQNEAQ (reference sequence). CDR3 DNA sequence: TGTGCCAGCAGCTGGGACTGGAAAAATTCACCCCTCCACTTT. This translates into CASSWDWKNSPLHF.

This chain uses TRBV5-8 with TRBJ1-5; maybe TRBD1 (5 bases). This CDR3 has 15 amino acids. Per the germline V gene, CDR1 is SGHTS and CDR2 is YDEGEE. The ends were cut back, 3 bases at V and 5 bases at J, with 15 bases in the middle. For the CDR3, the DNA is TGTGCCAGCAGCTCCCGGGACGGAGGACATCAGCCCCAGCATTTT. It is translated as CASSSRDGGHQPQHF.

The rearrangement links TRBV9 to TRBJ2-3; 10 nucleotides agree with TRBD1. Trimming at V came to 2 bases and at J to 5 bases, leaving 5 bases not matched to a gene. Germline V gene data show CDR1 as SGDLS and CDR2 as YYNGEE. This CDR3 is built from 15 residues. The CDR3 loop reads CASSVLDRGKDTQYF. CDR3 nucleotides: TGTGCCAGCAGCGTTTTGGACAGGGGGAAAGATACGCAGTATTTT.